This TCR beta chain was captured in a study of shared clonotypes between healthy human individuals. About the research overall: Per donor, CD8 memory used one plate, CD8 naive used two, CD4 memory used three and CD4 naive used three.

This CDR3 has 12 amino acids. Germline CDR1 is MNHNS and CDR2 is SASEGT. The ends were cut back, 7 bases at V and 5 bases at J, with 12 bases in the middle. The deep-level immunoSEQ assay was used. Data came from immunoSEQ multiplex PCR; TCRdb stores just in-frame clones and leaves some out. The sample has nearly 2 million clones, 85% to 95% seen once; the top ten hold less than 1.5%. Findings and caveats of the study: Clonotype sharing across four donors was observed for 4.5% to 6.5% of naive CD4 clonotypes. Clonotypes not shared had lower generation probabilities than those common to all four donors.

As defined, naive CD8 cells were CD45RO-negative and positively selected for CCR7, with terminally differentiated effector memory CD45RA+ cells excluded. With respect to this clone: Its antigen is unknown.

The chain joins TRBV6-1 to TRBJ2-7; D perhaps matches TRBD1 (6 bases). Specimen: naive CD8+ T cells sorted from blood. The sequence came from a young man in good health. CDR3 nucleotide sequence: TGTGCCAGCATCATACAGGGTAACGAGCAGTACTTC. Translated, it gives CASIIQGNEQYF.